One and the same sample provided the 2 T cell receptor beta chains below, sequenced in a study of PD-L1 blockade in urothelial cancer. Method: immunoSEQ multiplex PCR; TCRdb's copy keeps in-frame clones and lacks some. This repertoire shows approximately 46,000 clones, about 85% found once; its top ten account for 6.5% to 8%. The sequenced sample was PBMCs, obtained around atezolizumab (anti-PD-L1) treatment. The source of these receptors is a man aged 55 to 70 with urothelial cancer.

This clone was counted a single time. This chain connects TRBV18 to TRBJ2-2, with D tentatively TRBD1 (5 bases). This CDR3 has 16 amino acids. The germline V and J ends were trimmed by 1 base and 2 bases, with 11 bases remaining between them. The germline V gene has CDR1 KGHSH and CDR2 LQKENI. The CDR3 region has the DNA TGTGCCAGCTCACCACGGGGCCTCCTAAACACCGGGGAGCTGTTTTTT. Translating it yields CASSPRGLLNTGELFF. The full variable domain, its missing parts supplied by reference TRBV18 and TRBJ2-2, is NAGVMQNPRHLVRRRGQEARLRCSPMKGHSHVYWYRQLPEEGLKFMVYLQKENIIDESGMPKERFSAEFPKEGPSILRIQQVVRGDSAAYFCASSPRGLLNTGELFFGEGSRLTVL.

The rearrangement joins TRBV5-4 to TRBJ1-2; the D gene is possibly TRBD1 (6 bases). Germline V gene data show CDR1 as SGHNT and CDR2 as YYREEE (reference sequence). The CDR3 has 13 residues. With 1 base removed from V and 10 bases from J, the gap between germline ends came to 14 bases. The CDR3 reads CASSLRGQPIYTF. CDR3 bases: TGTGCCAGCAGCTTGAGAGGACAGCCGATCTACACCTTC.